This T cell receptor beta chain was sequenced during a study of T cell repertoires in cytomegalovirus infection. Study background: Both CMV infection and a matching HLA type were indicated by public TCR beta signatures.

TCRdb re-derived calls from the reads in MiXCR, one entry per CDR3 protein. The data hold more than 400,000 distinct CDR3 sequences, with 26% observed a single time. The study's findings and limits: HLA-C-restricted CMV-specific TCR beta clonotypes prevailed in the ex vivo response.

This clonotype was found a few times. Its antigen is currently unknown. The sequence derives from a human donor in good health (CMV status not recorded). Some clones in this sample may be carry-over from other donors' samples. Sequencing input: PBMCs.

The CDR3 bases are TGTGCCAGTAGTATCAGGCGCTCGACTAGCGGGAGTACTGTCCAGTTCTTC. It specifies CASSIRRSTSGSTVQFF. The chain joins TRBV19 to TRBJ2-1, with 12 bases matching TRBD2. Trimming removed 3 bases from V and 13 bases from J; junction bases left unmatched: 16. The CDR3 is 17 amino acids. Germline CDR1 reads LNHDA; CDR2 reads SQIVND (reference sequence).